This entry lists 15 T cell receptor beta chains sequenced from one sample in a study of T cell responses to AZD1222 COVID-19 vaccine. This table comes from immunoSEQ multiplex PCR, and its TCRdb copy is limited to in-frame clones, with some not included. Of 54,000 or so clones listed, around 90% are singletons. Source: peripheral blood, taken on day 0 of AZD1222 vaccination. The receptors here all came from an adult in good health.

The chain carries TRBV6-5 and TRBJ2-3; D may correspond to TRBD1 or TRBD2 (5 bases each). CDR1 and CDR2 from the germline V gene are MNHEY and SVGAGI. Trimming shortened V by 2 bases and J by 0 bases, and 12 bases separated the two germline ends. This CDR3 is 16 amino acids long. The CDR3 region is CASSYVEGRSTDTQYF. DNA for the CDR3: TGTGCCAGCAGTTACGTTGAGGGGCGTAGCACAGATACGCAGTATTTT.

V is TRBV9 and J is TRBJ2-5; 10 nucleotides agree with TRBD1. Germline V gives CDR1 SGDLS, CDR2 YYNGEE. There are 16 residues in the CDR3. The J segment lost 5 bases and the V segment lost 0 bases, leaving 7 bases of the junction unmatched. CDR3 in DNA: TGTGCCAGCAGCGTAGCGTCGACAGGGGGCTTGGAGACCCAGTACTTC. This translates into CASSVASTGGLETQYF. Variable domain in full (rest from reference TRBV9 and TRBJ2-5): DSGVTQTPKHLITATGQRVTLRCSPRSGDLSVYWYQQSLDQGLQFLIQYYNGEERAKGNILERFSAQQFPDLHSELNLSSLELGDSALYFCASSVASTGGLETQYFGPGTRLLVL.

This chain links TRBV9 with TRBJ2-3; D not resolved. Germline V gene sequence: CDR1 SGDLS, CDR2 YYNGEE. The germline V and J ends were trimmed by 1 base and 6 bases, with 6 bases remaining between them. The CDR3 contains 12 residues. The DNA for the CDR3 is TGTGCCAGCAGCGTACACGACGATACGCAGTATTTT. Translating gives CASSVHDDTQYF.

This sequence joins TRBV28 and TRBJ1-5; D ambiguous. Germline V gene sequence: CDR1 MDHEN, CDR2 SYDVKM. V was shortened by 5 bases and J by 2 bases, with 10 bases between the two germline ends. This CDR3 spans 14 amino acids. As DNA, the CDR3 is TGTGCCAGCAGTAACTGGTTGGGCAATCAGCCCCAGCATTTT. Its protein is CASSNWLGNQPQHF.

The chain employs TRBV14 and TRBJ1-1; maybe TRBD1 (6 bases). Trimming pared 1 base from V and 1 base from J, leaving 19 bases between. The germline V gene encodes CDR1 SGHDN and CDR2 FVKESK. This CDR3 has 18 amino acids. CDR3 sequence: CASSQVMSWGRGNTEAFF. CDR3 in DNA: TGTGCCAGCAGCCAAGTAATGAGCTGGGGGCGTGGGAACACTGAAGCTTTCTTT. Full variable domain (missing parts from reference TRBV14 and TRBJ1-1): EAGVTQFPSHSVIEKGQTVTLRCDPISGHDNLYWYRRVMGKEIKFLLHFVKESKQDESGMPNNRFLAERTGGTYSTLKVQPAELEDSGVYFCASSQVMSWGRGNTEAFFGQGTRLTVV.

The chain links TRBV7-8 to TRBJ2-5, with 8 bases identical to TRBD1. CDR1 is SGHVS, CDR2 FQNEAQ, per germline. There are 15 residues in the CDR3. V dropped 5 bases and J dropped 3; count of bases not matched to a gene: 8. The CDR3 region is CASSPTTGAKETQYF. The CDR3 DNA follows: TGTGCCAGCAGCCCCACGACAGGGGCGAAAGAGACCCAGTACTTC.

This chain links TRBV5-6 with TRBJ2-1; 9 bases are a match to TRBD2. The CDR3 covers 13 residues. V trimming: 0 bases; J trimming: 9 bases; junction bases outside the gene matches: 1. Looked up from germline, CDR1 is SGHDT and CDR2 is YYEEEE. CDR3 coding DNA: TGTGCCAGCAGCTTGGCTAGCGGGGTTGAGCAGTTCTTC. It codes for CASSLASGVEQFF.

The chain carries TRBV5-6 and TRBJ2-1; 7 nucleotides agree with TRBD1. Looked up from germline, CDR1 is SGHDT and CDR2 is YYEEEE. The CDR3 is made up of 16 amino acids. J gave up 3 bases and V 4 bases, and 10 bases lay outside the gene matches. CDR3 region: CASSPTIGTDYNEQFF. CDR3 DNA: TGTGCCAGCAGCCCCACGATTGGGACAGACTACAATGAGCAGTTCTTC.

This clone was counted once. This sequence joins TRBV9 and TRBJ2-1; 9 bases are a match to TRBD2. J gave up 2 bases and V 3 bases, and 12 bases lay outside the gene matches. This CDR3 is built from 18 residues. Germline V gene data show CDR1 as SGDLS and CDR2 as YYNGEE. The CDR3 region is CASSGLTPGLATYNEQFF. For the CDR3, the DNA is TGTGCCAGCAGCGGCTTAACCCCCGGACTAGCGACCTACAATGAGCAGTTCTTC.

The V and J genes are TRBV7-2 and TRBJ2-5, with TRBD2 identical over 11 bases. Trimming removed 6 bases from V and 3 bases from J; junction bases left unmatched: 0. The germline V gene has CDR1 SGHTA and CDR2 FQGNSA. CDR3 size: 13 residues. The CDR3, as DNA: TGTGCCAGCAGACTAGCGGGGGAAGAGACCCAGTACTTC. Protein sequence: CASRLAGEETQYF.

The chain combines TRBV7-9 with TRBJ1-3, with D possibly being TRBD1 (6 bases). CDR3 length: 16 amino acids. In germline, CDR1 is SEHNR, CDR2 FQNEAQ (reference sequence). V shed 0 bases and J shed 1 base, with 10 bases lying between them. CDR3 sequence (DNA): TGTGCCAGCAGCTTAGCCGAAACAGGGTCTGGAAACACCATATATTTT. It specifies CASSLAETGSGNTIYF.

The DNA for the CDR3 is TGCGCCAGCATTCCCGGACTAGCGGGGGGGACAGATACGCAGTATTTT. It encodes CASIPGLAGGTDTQYF. The chain carries TRBV10-2 and TRBJ2-3, with TRBD2 matching over 15 bases. Trimming at V came to 7 bases and at J to 3 bases, leaving 5 bases not matched to a gene. The germline CDR1 and CDR2 sequences are WSHSY and SAAADI. CDR3 size: 16 residues.

This clone was seen a single time. The V and J genes are TRBV7-2 and TRBJ2-7, with D perhaps matching TRBD1 or TRBD2 (5 bases each). Trimming stripped 5 bases from V and 4 bases from J, with 12 bases between. The CDR3 covers 13 residues. Germline-derived CDR1 and CDR2 are SGHTA and FQGNSA. As DNA, the CDR3 is TGTGCCAGCAGCCGACAGAGGGGATACGAGCAGTACTTC. Encoded protein: CASSRQRGYEQYF.

The chain joins TRBV19 to TRBJ2-1; a possible D gene is TRBD2 (6 bases). The CDR3 totals 16 residues. The V end lost 1 base, the J end lost 0 bases, and 10 bases lay between the germline ends. Germline CDR1 LNHDA, CDR2 SQIVND (reference sequence). CDR3 sequence: CASSIVTRSSYNEQFF. The CDR3 nucleotides read TGTGCCAGTAGTATAGTGACTAGGAGCTCCTACAATGAGCAGTTCTTC.

The chain has TRBV28 and TRBJ2-7, with unresolved D. The CDR3 has 14 amino acids. Germline loops: CDR1 MDHEN, CDR2 SYDVKM. The V end was cut by 4 bases, the J end by 2 bases, with 12 bases between. The CDR3 loop is CASSSPSYAYEQYF. DNA of the CDR3: TGTGCCAGCAGTTCCCCCAGTTACGCCTACGAGCAGTACTTC.